The entry below gives a single T cell receptor (beta chain) sequence along with its context. Its target is not known. V shed 0 bases and J shed 1 base, with 3 bases lying between them. Germline V lookup: CDR1 LGHDT, CDR2 YNNKEL (reference sequence). This CDR3 has 13 residues. TCRdb's table, derived via immunoSEQ multiplex PCR, lists solely in-frame clones and lacks some. This sample carries about 130,000 clones, roughly nine tenths of them seen once, and the ten largest clones take under 3.5%. The data belong to a study of T cell responses to AZD1222 COVID-19 vaccine. Study-level findings and limits: Females made up more of the donors, who were largely white British, and clonal diversity may have come out too low. Vaccine-associated CD4 TCRs ranged over spike, dominating at 160-218 and 743-854.

Here the sequenced sample was peripheral blood, taken on day 0 of AZD1222 vaccination. This clonotype was sampled from an adult in good health. The chain couples TRBV3-1 (or the pseudogene TRBV3-2) to TRBJ1-2; D is unclear. The CDR3 loop reads CASSQDSNYGYTF. CDR3 bases: TGTGCCAGCAGCCAAGACAGTAACTATGGCTACACCTTC.